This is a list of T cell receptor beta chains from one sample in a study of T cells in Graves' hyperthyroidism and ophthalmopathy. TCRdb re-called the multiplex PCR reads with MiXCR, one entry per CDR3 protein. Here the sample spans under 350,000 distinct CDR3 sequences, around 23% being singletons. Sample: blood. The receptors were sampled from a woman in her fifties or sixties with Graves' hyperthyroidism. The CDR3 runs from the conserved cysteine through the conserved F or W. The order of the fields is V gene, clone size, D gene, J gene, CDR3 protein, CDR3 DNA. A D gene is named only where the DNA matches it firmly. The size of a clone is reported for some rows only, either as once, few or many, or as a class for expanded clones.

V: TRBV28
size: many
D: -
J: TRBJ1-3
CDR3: CASRGRADSGNTIYF
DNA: TGTGCCAGCAGAGGGAGGGCCGACTCTGGAAACACCATATATTTT

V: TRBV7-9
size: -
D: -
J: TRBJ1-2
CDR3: CASSPLHGYTF
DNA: TGTGCCAGCAGCCCGTTACATGGCTACACCTTC

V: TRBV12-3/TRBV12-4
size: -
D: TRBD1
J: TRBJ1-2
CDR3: CASSRDSSSYGYTF
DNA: TGTGCCAGCAGCCGGGACAGTTCCTCTTATGGCTACACCTTC

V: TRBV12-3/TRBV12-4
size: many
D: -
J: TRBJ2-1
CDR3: CASSFDGAFSYNEQFF
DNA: TGTGCCAGCAGTTTCGACGGGGCCTTCTCCTACAATGAGCAGTTCTTC

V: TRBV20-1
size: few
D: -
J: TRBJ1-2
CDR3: CSAPDPRGWDGYTF
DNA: TGCAGTGCCCCAGACCCCAGGGGATGGGATGGCTACACCTTC

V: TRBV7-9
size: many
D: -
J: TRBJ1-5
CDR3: CASSLALAGINQPQHF
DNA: TGTGCCAGCAGCTTAGCGCTGGCAGGGATTAATCAGCCCCAGCATTTT

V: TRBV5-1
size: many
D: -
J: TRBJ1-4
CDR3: CASSRDARSNEKLFF
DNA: TGCGCCAGCAGCCGGGACGCCAGAAGTAATGAAAAACTGTTTTTT

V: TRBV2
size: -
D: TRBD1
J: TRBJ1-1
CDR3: CASSPRRAQGGENTEAFF
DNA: TGTGCCAGCAGCCCCCGTAGGGCTCAGGGGGGAGAGAACACTGAAGCTTTCTTT

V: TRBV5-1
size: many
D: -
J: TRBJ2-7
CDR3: CASSLETNYEQYF
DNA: TGCGCCAGCAGCTTGGAAACCAACTACGAGCAGTACTTC

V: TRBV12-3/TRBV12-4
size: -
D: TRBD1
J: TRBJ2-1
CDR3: CASSGLRDRDYNEQFF
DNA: TGTGCCAGCAGTGGCCTCCGGGACAGGGACTACAATGAGCAGTTCTTC

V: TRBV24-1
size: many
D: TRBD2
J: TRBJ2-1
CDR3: CATRGLAGVEQFF
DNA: TGTGCCACCAGAGGGCTAGCGGGAGTTGAGCAGTTCTTC

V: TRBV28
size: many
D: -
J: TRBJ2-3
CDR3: CASSLSHDTQYF
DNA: TGTGCCAGCAGTTTATCCCACGATACGCAGTATTTT

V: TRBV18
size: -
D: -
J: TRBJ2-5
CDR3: CASSLPPGRDNF
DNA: TGTGCCAGCTCACTTCCCCCTGGCAGGGACAACTTC

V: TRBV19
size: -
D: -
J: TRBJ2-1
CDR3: CASSNPLASSYNEQFF
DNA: TGTGCCAGTAGTAACCCCCTAGCGAGCTCCTACAATGAGCAGTTCTTC

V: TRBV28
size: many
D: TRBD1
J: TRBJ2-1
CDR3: CASSFGTGSNNEQFF
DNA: TGTGCCAGCAGTTTCGGGACAGGGTCCAACAATGAGCAGTTCTTC

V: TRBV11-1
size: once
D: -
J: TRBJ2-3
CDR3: CASSSYVQRGTDTQYF
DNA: TGTGCCAGCAGCTCCTACGTTCAGCGGGGCACAGATACGCAGTATTTT

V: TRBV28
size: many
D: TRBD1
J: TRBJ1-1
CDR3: CASSELGTGITEAFF
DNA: TGTGCCAGCAGTGAACTCGGGACAGGGATTACTGAAGCTTTCTTT

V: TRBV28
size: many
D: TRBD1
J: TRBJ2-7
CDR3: CASSWGQTYEQYF
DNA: TGTGCCAGCAGTTGGGGACAGACATACGAGCAGTACTTC

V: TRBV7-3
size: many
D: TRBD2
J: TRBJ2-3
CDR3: CASSLYGTSGATDTQYF
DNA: TGTGCCAGCAGCCTATACGGGACTAGCGGAGCCACAGATACGCAGTATTTT

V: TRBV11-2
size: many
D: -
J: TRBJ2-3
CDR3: CASSALISSTDTQYF
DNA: TGTGCCAGCAGCGCACTAATTTCTAGCACAGATACGCAGTATTTT